One and the same sample provided the 14 T cell receptor beta chains below, sequenced in a study of regulatory T cells in long-lasting Graves disease. iRepertoire HTBI primers and Arm-PCR of CDR3 regions built TCR beta libraries. TCRdb independently ran MiXCR on the multiplex PCR reads; one entry per CDR3 protein. This sample carries 500,000 or so distinct CDR3 sequences, about 14% of them seen once, and the ten largest clones take about a sixth. Regarding time point: newly diagnosed GD, antithyroid drugs for less than 3 months. The TCR library used RNA extracted from PBMCs. These records were also assigned to another study, of T cells in Graves' hyperthyroidism and ophthalmopathy.

Sequencing used peripheral blood mononuclear cells (PBMCs), obtained at new diagnosis, from a patient treated with antithyroid drugs. These TCRs come from a woman aged 45-65 years with Graves disease.

This clonotype has a count of ten or more. The V call is TRBV5-1, the J call TRBJ2-1; 7 nucleotides match TRBD1. The assigned J gene may be wrong: the sequence end matches TRBJ2-5 better. This CDR3 has 14 amino acids. Per the germline V gene, CDR1 is SGHRS and CDR2 is YFSETQ. The CDR3 protein is CASSTGQAEETQYF. The CDR3 coding sequence is TGCGCCAGCAGCACAGGACAGGCGGAAGAGACCCAGTACTTC.

This clonotype appeared many times. This chain links TRBV5-1 with TRBJ2-5, with D perhaps matching TRBD1 (5 bases). Germline V gives CDR1 SGHRS, CDR2 YFSETQ. The CDR3 is 16 residues long. Trimming took off 0 bases at V and 0 bases at J, with 12 bases between the two ends. In DNA form, the CDR3 reads TGCGCCAGCAGCTTGGGTCAGGGTACCCACCAAGAGACCCAGTACTTC. It is translated as CASSLGQGTHQETQYF.

The chain is built from TRBV25-1 and TRBJ2-2, with 8 bases that match TRBD2. The junction had 8 bases not matched to a gene; V was cut back by 3 bases and J by 5 bases. The V gene's germline CDR1 is MGHDK and CDR2 SYGVNS. This CDR3 is built from 16 residues. As DNA, the CDR3 is TGTGCCAGCAGTGATTTAAAGCGGGAGCATACCGGGGAGCTGTTTTTT. It codes for CASSDLKREHTGELFF.

This clonotype has just a few counts. As the CDR3 is not closed by the conserved phenylalanine or tryptophan, this likely results from a read error. The CDR3 DNA reads TGTGCCAGCAGTTTTCCCCTTAGAAGGGGATTTAAAGAGACCCAGTACCTC. It codes for CASSFPLRRGFKETQYL. The J gene is TRBJ2-5, the V gene TRBV28; tentatively, D is TRBD1 (5 bases). Trimming stripped 3 bases from V and 3 bases from J, with 20 bases between. CDR1 is MDHEN, CDR2 SYDVKM, per germline. The CDR3 contains 17 residues.

This clonotype has ten or more counts. CDR3 bases: TGTGCCAGCAGCTTGTTTGGGGTGCCGTTCTTC. This sequence encodes CASSLFGVPFF. The rearrangement links TRBV5-5 to TRBJ2-1; D is uncertain. The CDR3 runs 11 residues. In germline, CDR1 is SGHKS, CDR2 YYEKEE (reference sequence). With 1 base removed from V and 15 bases from J, the gap between germline ends came to 11 bases.

The chain recombines TRBV12-3 or TRBV12-4 with TRBJ2-3; D may be TRBD2 (5 bases). V was shortened by 5 bases and J by 1 base, with 10 bases between the two germline ends. CDR3 size: 14 residues. The CDR3 spells CASSTSMGTDTQYF. CDR3 coding DNA: TGTGCCAGCAGTACTAGTATGGGCACAGATACGCAGTATTTT.

This clonotype was counted many times. V gene TRBV5-5 combines with J gene TRBJ2-7; 10 bases agree with TRBD1. From germline, CDR1 is SGHKS and CDR2 YYEKEE (reference sequence). The CDR3 extends over 14 amino acids. V was pared by 4 bases and J by 2 bases, with 3 bases of the junction left unmatched. For the CDR3, the DNA is TGTGCCAGCAGCCGAGACAGGGGGCCCTACGAGCAGTACTTC. Its protein is CASSRDRGPYEQYF.

The CDR3 sequence is CASSQGGTSGNTIYF. The DNA of the CDR3 is TGTGCCAGCTCGCAGGGGGGAACCTCTGGAAACACCATATATTTT. V gene TRBV18 combines with J gene TRBJ1-3; 7 bases match TRBD1. This CDR3 comprises 15 residues. In germline, CDR1 is KGHSH, CDR2 LQKENI. With 6 bases clipped from V and 0 bases from J, the junction kept 5 bases outside the gene matches.

Many counts were recorded for this clonotype. The rearrangement links TRBV5-1 to TRBJ2-1; TRBD2 matches at 9 bases. The CDR3 runs 16 residues. Germline trimming cut 4 bases from V and 4 bases from J; bases unmatched to any gene: 9. Germline CDR1 reads SGHRS; CDR2 reads YFSETQ. CDR3 nucleotides: TGCGCCAGCAGCGACCCCTCCAGCGGGGGGTACAATGAGCAGTTCTTC. Translation: CASSDPSSGGYNEQFF.

V is TRBV5-1 and J is TRBJ2-3; maybe TRBD2 (5 bases). Germline V gene sequence: CDR1 SGHRS, CDR2 YFSETQ. This CDR3 is built from 17 residues. Trimming removed 0 bases at V and 2 bases at J, with 16 bases between. CDR3 nucleotide sequence: TGCGCCAGCAGCTTGGTTCCGGGAATCCTTATCACAGATACGCAGTATTTT. It codes for CASSLVPGILITDTQYF. The whole variable domain, filled in from reference TRBV5-1 and TRBJ2-3, reads KAGVTQTPRYLIKTRGQQVTLSCSPISGHRSVSWYQQTPGQGLQFLFEYFSETQRNKGNFPGRFSGRQFSNSRSEMNVSTLELGDSALYLCASSLVPGILITDTQYFGPGTRLTVL.

This clonotype was seen repeatedly, ten times or more. V gene TRBV5-1 combines with J gene TRBJ1-1; D might be TRBD1 (6 bases). Trimming removed 0 bases from V and 4 bases from J, with 10 bases in between. The CDR3 loop spans 14 amino acids. Germline V lookup: CDR1 SGHRS, CDR2 YFSETQ. The CDR3 loop is CASSLGTEGTEAFF. The CDR3 DNA reads TGCGCCAGCAGCTTGGGGACAGAGGGCACTGAAGCTTTCTTT.

This clonotype was seen many times. The chain carries TRBV3-1 and TRBJ2-1; 11 bases align to TRBD2. Germline loops: CDR1 LGHDT, CDR2 YNNKEL (reference sequence). The V gene end was trimmed by 0 bases and the J gene end by 12 bases; junction bases not matched to a gene: 19. The CDR3 is 19 residues long. The CDR3 DNA reads TGTGCCAGCAGCCAAGACCCCCCTTGGCCTAGCGGGAGGTTGCCACGGCAGTTCTTC. Translating gives CASSQDPPWPSGRLPRQFF.

The rearrangement joins TRBV28 to TRBJ2-7; 9 nucleotides match TRBD1. J gave up 3 bases and V 8 bases, and 14 bases lay outside the gene matches. CDR1 MDHEN and CDR2 SYDVKM come from the germline V gene. The CDR3 is made up of 16 amino acids. This CDR3 is CASAPTGTGTFYEQYF. The CDR3 coding sequence is TGTGCCAGCGCCCCCACCGGGACAGGGACTTTCTACGAGCAGTACTTC.

This clonotype was detected a few times. CDR3 DNA: TGTGCCAGCAGCACTTGGGGGCCGGGAGATACGCAGTATTTT. This translates into CASSTWGPGDTQYF. This chain uses TRBV12-3 or TRBV12-4 with TRBJ2-3, with D possibly matching TRBD1 (6 bases). Trimming removed 6 bases at V and 5 bases at J, with 15 bases between. This CDR3 spans 14 amino acids.